The sample holds many counts of the clone carrying this T cell receptor (beta chain). Newly diagnosed hyperthyroidism patients aged 18 to 65 years had disease lasting under 2 months. The diagnostic basis comprised clinical symptoms, serum thyroxine and TRAb, thyroid ultrasound and orbital computed tomography. This record belongs to a study of T cells in Graves' hyperthyroidism and ophthalmopathy. TCR beta CDR3 regions were amplified from RNA. HTBI primers were used for first-round RT-PCR of the TCR CDR3. One entry per CDR3 protein, called by TCRdb with MiXCR from the multiplex PCR reads. Of about 720,000 distinct CDR3 sequences listed, roughly 20% are singletons. CDR3 length: 13 amino acids. Trimming cost V 3 bases and J 7 bases; bases outside gene matches: 6. Germline V gene sequence: CDR1 DFQATT, CDR2 SNEGSKA (reference sequence).

The chain has TRBV20-1 and TRBJ1-5, with 7 positions matching TRBD1. This clonotype was obtained from a woman aged 45 to 65 with Graves' hyperthyroidism that later progressed to Graves' ophthalmopathy. Sequencing was done on a sample of blood. The CDR3 here is CSAREGAKQPQHF. As DNA, the CDR3 is TGCAGTGCTAGGGAGGGGGCAAAACAGCCCCAGCATTTT.